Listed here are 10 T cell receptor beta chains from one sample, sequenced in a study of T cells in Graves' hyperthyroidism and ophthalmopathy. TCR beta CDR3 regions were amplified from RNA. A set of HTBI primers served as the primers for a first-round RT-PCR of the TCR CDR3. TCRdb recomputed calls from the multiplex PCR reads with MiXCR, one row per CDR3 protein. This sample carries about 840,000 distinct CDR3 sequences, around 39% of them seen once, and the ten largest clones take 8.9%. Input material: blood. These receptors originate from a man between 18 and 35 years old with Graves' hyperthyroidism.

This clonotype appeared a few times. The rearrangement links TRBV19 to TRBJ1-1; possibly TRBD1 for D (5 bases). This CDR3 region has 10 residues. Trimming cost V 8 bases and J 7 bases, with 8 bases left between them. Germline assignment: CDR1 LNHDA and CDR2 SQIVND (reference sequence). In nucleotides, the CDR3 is TGTGCCAGTGGGGCCTTTGAAGCTTTCTTT. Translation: CASGAFEAFF.

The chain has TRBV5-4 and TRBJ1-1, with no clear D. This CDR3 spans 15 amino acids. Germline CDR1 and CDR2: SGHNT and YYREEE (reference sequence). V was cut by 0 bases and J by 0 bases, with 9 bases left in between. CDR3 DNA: TGTGCCAGCAGCTTGGCAATAGGCTTGAACACTGAAGCTTTCTTT. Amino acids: CASSLAIGLNTEAFF.

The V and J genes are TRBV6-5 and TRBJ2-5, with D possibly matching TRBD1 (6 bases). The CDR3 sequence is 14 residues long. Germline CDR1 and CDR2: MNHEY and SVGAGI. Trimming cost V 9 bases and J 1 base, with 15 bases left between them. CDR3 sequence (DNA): TGTGCCAGTGGAACAGGGTATTTCCAAGAGACCCAGTACTTC. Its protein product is CASGTGYFQETQYF.

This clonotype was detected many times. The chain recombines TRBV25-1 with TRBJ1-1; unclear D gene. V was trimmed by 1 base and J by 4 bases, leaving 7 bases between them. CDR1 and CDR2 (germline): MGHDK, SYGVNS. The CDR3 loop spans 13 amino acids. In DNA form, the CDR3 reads TGTGCCAGCAGTGAATGGGCGGGCACTGAAGCTTTCTTT. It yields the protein CASSEWAGTEAFF.

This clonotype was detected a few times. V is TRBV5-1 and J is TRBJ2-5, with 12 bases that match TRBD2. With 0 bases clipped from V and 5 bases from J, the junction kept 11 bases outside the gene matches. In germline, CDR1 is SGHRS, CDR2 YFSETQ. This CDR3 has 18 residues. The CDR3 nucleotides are TGCGCCAGCAGCTTGGGCCTAGCGGGGGGGCGAGTTTTGGAGACCCAGTACTTC. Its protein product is CASSLGLAGGRVLETQYF.

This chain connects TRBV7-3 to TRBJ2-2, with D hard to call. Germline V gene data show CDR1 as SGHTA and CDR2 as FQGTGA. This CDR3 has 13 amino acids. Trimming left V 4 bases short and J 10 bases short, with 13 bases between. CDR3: CASSYGPVEELFF. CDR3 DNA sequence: TGTGCCAGCAGCTACGGGCCTGTCGAGGAGCTGTTTTTT.

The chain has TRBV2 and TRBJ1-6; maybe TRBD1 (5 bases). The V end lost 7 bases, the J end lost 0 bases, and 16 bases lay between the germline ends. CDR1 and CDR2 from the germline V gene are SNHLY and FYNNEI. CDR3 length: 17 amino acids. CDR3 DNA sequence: TGTGCCAGCAAGGGGACTCATGCGGGCTCCTATAATTCACCCCTCCACTTT. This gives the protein CASKGTHAGSYNSPLHF.

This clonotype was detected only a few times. Written as DNA, the CDR3 is TGTGCCAGCAGCACCTCATCAGGGTGGGGAGGCTACACCTTC. Encoded protein: CASSTSSGWGGYTF. V is TRBV11-2 and J is TRBJ1-2, with D perhaps TRBD1 (5 bases). V lost 5 bases and J lost 8, with 18 bases in between. Germline CDR1 is SGHAT and CDR2 is FQNNGV. The CDR3 extends over 14 amino acids.

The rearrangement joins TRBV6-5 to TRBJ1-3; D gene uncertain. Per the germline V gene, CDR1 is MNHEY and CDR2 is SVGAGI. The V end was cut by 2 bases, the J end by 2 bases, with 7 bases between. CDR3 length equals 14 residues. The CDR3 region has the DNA TGTGCCAGCAGTTACGGCCTTACTGGAAACACCATATATTTT. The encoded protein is CASSYGLTGNTIYF.

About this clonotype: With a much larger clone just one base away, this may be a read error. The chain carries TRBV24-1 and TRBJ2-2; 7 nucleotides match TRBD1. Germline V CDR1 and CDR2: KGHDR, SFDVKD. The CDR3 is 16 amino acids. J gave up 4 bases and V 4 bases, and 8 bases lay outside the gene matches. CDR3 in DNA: TGTGCCACCAGTGACCCGACAGGGCCGAGCACCGGGGAGCTGTTTTTT. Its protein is CATSDPTGPSTGELFF.